The 27 T cell receptor beta chains presented below share a single source sample, sequenced in a study of breast tumors, draining lymph nodes, adjacent tissues. TCRdb re-analysed the multiplex PCR reads in MiXCR, keeping a single row per CDR3 protein. The table records about 25,000 distinct CDR3 sequences, around 25% of them present only once. Sequenced material: breast tumor tissue. All receptors come from a female donor with breast cancer. Some clones in this sample may be carry-over from other donors' samples.

This clonotype was seen more than once but under ten times. The rearrangement links TRBV28 to TRBJ2-1; the D is unclear. The ends were cut back, 2 bases at V and 4 bases at J, with 9 bases in the middle. The germline gives CDR1 MDHEN, CDR2 SYDVKM. This CDR3 comprises 14 residues. DNA for the CDR3: TGTGCCAGCAGTTTAGGGCTAAGATACAATGAGCAGTTCTTC. The encoded protein is CASSLGLRYNEQFF.

Details on this clonotype: Since a much larger clone is just one base distant, this may be a read error. V usage is TRBV6-5 and J usage is TRBJ2-3; 7 nucleotides match TRBD1. From germline, CDR1 is MNHEY and CDR2 SVGAGI. J gave up 1 base and V 8 bases, and 0 bases lay outside the gene matches. The CDR3 is made up of 12 amino acids. CDR3 sequence: CASQGGTDTQYF. CDR3 sequence (DNA): TGTGCCAGCCAGGGGGGCACAGATACGCAGTATTTT.

This clonotype has at least ten counts. The chain is built from TRBV10-3 and TRBJ2-7; D might be TRBD2 (6 bases). From germline, CDR1 is ENHRY and CDR2 SYGVKD. There are 12 residues in the CDR3. V was trimmed by 2 bases and J by 6 bases, leaving 8 bases between them. CDR3 in amino acids: CAISEAGFEQYF. The DNA of the CDR3 is TGTGCCATCAGTGAGGCGGGGTTCGAGCAGTACTTC.

Many counts were recorded for this clonotype. The rearrangement links TRBV20-1 to TRBJ2-5; 8 bases map to TRBD1. This CDR3 comprises 16 residues. Germline CDR1 reads DFQATT; CDR2 reads SNEGSKA (reference sequence). The V and J ends lost 3 bases and 2 bases, in that order; junction bases with no gene match: 11. CDR3 loop: CSASGTGPQRQETQYF. Written as DNA, the CDR3 is TGCAGTGCTAGTGGGACAGGTCCTCAAAGGCAAGAGACCCAGTACTTC.

Ten or more counts support this clonotype. This may be a read error: a much more frequent sequence differs by one nucleotide. The chain combines TRBV11-2 with TRBJ2-7; 7 bases align to TRBD1. J was trimmed by 2 bases and V by 4 bases; bases with no gene match: 8. This CDR3 is built from 15 residues. Germline CDR1 is SGHAT and CDR2 is FQNNGV. The CDR3 DNA is TGTGCCAGCAGCTCCCGGAGGACAGGACCCTACGAGCAGTACTTC. Protein sequence: CASSSRRTGPYEQYF.

This clonotype was observed at least ten times. CDR3 nucleotide sequence: TGCAGTGCTAGAGAACTTCGACAGGGGGGTTTGGAGGGCTACACCTTC. It translates to CSARELRQGGLEGYTF. The genes are TRBV20-1 and TRBJ1-2; 9 bases map to TRBD1. J gave up 8 bases and V 0 bases, and 13 bases lay outside the gene matches. This CDR3 comprises 16 residues. The V gene's germline CDR1 is DFQATT and CDR2 SNEGSKA (reference sequence).

This clonotype was counted at least ten times. In DNA form, the CDR3 reads TGCAGTGCCTTAGGGGGGGCCTCCTACGAGCAGTACTTC. This translates into CSALGGASYEQYF. V gene TRBV20-1 combines with J gene TRBJ2-7; the D gene is possibly TRBD2 (7 bases). V was cut by 6 bases and J by 0 bases, with 12 bases left in between. Germline CDR1 is DFQATT and CDR2 is SNEGSKA (reference sequence). CDR3 length: 13 amino acids.

This clonotype was observed at least ten times. The chain recombines TRBV20-1 with TRBJ1-5; D gene ambiguous. Trimming took 6 bases from V and 4 from J, leaving 16 bases between them. Germline V gene lookup returns CDR1 DFQATT and CDR2 SNEGSKA (reference sequence). The CDR3 sequence is 14 residues long. Here the CDR3 DNA reads TGCAGTGCGCGGGGAGGGTTGCTGAATCAGCCCCAGCATTTT. Encoded protein: CSARGGLLNQPQHF.

This clonotype was seen ten or more times. J is TRBJ2-1 and V is TRBV11-2; unclear D gene. Trimming removed 5 bases from V and 0 bases from J, with 23 bases in between. The germline CDR1 and CDR2 sequences are SGHAT and FQNNGV. CDR3 length: 19 amino acids. The CDR3, as DNA: TGTGCCAGCAGCCCTTTAAGCGCCACTTACCCCAGCTCCTACAATGAGCAGTTCTTC. The encoded protein is CASSPLSATYPSSYNEQFF. The variable domain in full, completed from reference TRBV11-2 and TRBJ2-1, reads EAGVAQSPRYKIIEKRQSVAFWCNPISGHATLYWYQQILGQGPKLLIQFQNNGVVDDSQLPKDRFSAERLKGVDSTLKIQPAKLEDSAVYLCASSPLSATYPSSYNEQFFGPGTRLTVL.

This clonotype was seen at least ten times. The chain joins TRBV5-1 to TRBJ1-2, with TRBD1 identical over 7 bases. The CDR3 sequence is 16 residues long. V lost 4 bases and J lost 0; bases outside the gene matches: 9. Germline V gene data show CDR1 as SGHRS and CDR2 as YFSETQ. CDR3: CASSPRGWEANYGYTF. CDR3 in DNA: TGCGCCAGCAGCCCCAGGGGGTGGGAGGCTAACTATGGCTACACCTTC.

Ten or more counts support this clonotype. J is TRBJ2-1 and V is TRBV12-3 or TRBV12-4, with a tentative D call TRBD2 (5 bases). Trimming removed 4 bases at V and 5 bases at J, with 12 bases between. The CDR3 length is 14 residues. CDR3 sequence reads: CASSYITGDNEQFF. The CDR3 DNA follows: TGTGCCAGCAGTTACATCACCGGGGACAATGAGCAGTTCTTC.

This clonotype was observed many times. The chain recombines TRBV6-5 with TRBJ2-3; TRBD2 is a possible D gene (6 bases). The V end lost 0 bases, the J end lost 6 bases, and 16 bases lay between the germline ends. The germline CDR1 and CDR2 sequences are MNHEY and SVGAGI. The CDR3 spans 16 residues. The CDR3 bases are TGTGCCAGCAGTTACTCGGGGGACTCCTATTGGGATACGCAGTATTTT. This gives the protein CASSYSGDSYWDTQYF.

This clonotype showed up many times. V gene TRBV7-2 combines with J gene TRBJ2-7; 8 bases match TRBD2. This CDR3 comprises 16 residues. CDR1 and CDR2 from the germline V gene are SGHTA and FQGNSA. V shed 1 base, J shed 5 bases, and the junction held 10 bases outside the gene matches. The CDR3 DNA reads TGTGCCAGCAGCTTAGAAAGTAGTAGCGGGGTTCACGAGCAGTACTTC. Its translation: CASSLESSSGVHEQYF. Full variable domain (rest looked up from reference TRBV7-2 and TRBJ2-7): GAGVSQSPSNKVTEKGKDVELRCDPISGHTALYWYRQSLGQGLEFLIYFQGNSAPDKSGLPSDRFSAERTGGSVSTLTIQRTQQEDSAVYLCASSLESSSGVHEQYFGPGTRLTVT.

The J gene is TRBJ1-1, the V gene TRBV6-1, with D uncertain. The CDR3 has 11 residues. Trimming shortened V by 4 bases and J by 7 bases, and 7 bases separated the two germline ends. Germline loops: CDR1 MNHNS, CDR2 SASEGT. This CDR3 is CASSAGREAFF. The CDR3 DNA is TGTGCCAGCAGTGCCGGTCGTGAAGCTTTCTTT.

This clonotype occurred many times. The chain has TRBV6-1 and TRBJ1-2; unclear D gene. V was clipped by 3 bases and J by 8 bases, with 13 bases between them. CDR3 length: 13 residues. Germline-derived CDR1 and CDR2 are MNHNS and SASEGT. CDR3 amino acids: CASSEGRSTGYTF. The CDR3 DNA follows: TGTGCCAGCAGTGAGGGTCGAAGTACCGGCTACACCTTC.

This clonotype is labeled medium-sized. The rearrangement joins TRBV9 to TRBJ2-7, with 11 bases aligning to TRBD1. The V gene's germline CDR1 is SGDLS and CDR2 YYNGEE. The length of the CDR3 is 16 residues. Trimming removed 0 bases from V and 5 bases from J; junction bases left unmatched: 7. The DNA of the CDR3 is TGTGCCAGCAGCGTAGCTACGAGGACAGGGGGCGACGAGCAGTACTTC. The encoded protein is CASSVATRTGGDEQYF.

The sample holds many counts of this clonotype. The V and J genes are TRBV13 and TRBJ2-1; 8 positions match TRBD2. The CDR3 is 19 residues long. Unmatched junction bases numbered 13, after V lost 1 base and J lost 2 bases. Germline loops: CDR1 PRHDT, CDR2 FYEKMQ (reference sequence). CDR3 bases: TGTGCCAGCAGCTTAGAAGAGGTTGTGGGTAGCGGGACCTACAATGAGCAGTTCTTC. Protein product: CASSLEEVVGSGTYNEQFF. Based on the CDR3 plus reference TRBV13 and TRBJ2-1, the full variable domain is AAGVIQSPRHLIKEKRETATLKCYPIPRHDTVYWYQQGPGQDPQFLISFYEKMQSDKGSIPDRFSAQQFSDYHSELNMSSLELGDSALYFCASSLEEVVGSGTYNEQFFGPGTRLTVL.

CDR3 residues: CASSPRDRTEQYF. DNA of the CDR3: TGTGCCAGCAGCCCCCGGGACAGGACCGAGCAGTACTTC. The V call is TRBV13, the J call TRBJ2-7; 8 positions agree with TRBD1. The CDR3 covers 13 residues. Germline CDR1 and CDR2: PRHDT and FYEKMQ (reference sequence). The J segment lost 6 bases and the V segment lost 5 bases, leaving 6 bases of the junction unmatched.

This clonotype was detected many times. This chain links TRBV6-5 with TRBJ2-4, with D uncertain. The CDR3 contains 15 residues. Between the trimmed V and J ends, which lost 5 bases and 2 bases, there was a span of 13 bases. Germline values: CDR1 MNHEY, CDR2 SVGAGI. This CDR3 reads CASSPPGGPKNIQYF. As DNA, the CDR3 is TGTGCCAGCAGTCCCCCAGGCGGTCCCAAAAACATTCAGTACTTC.

This clonotype has a count of ten or more. The chain combines TRBV6-5 with TRBJ2-5, with TRBD1 as a possible D gene (6 bases). Deletions cut 6 bases from V and 2 bases from J, with 16 bases between. The CDR3 has 15 amino acids. CDR1 and CDR2 (germline): MNHEY, SVGAGI. The CDR3 loop reads CASRSPGHGQETQYF. CDR3 in DNA: TGTGCCAGCAGGTCACCGGGACACGGGCAAGAGACCCAGTACTTC.

This clonotype was detected ten times or more. The V call is TRBV10-3, the J call TRBJ1-5, with 10 bases lining up with TRBD1. V dropped 3 bases and J dropped 4; count of bases not matched to a gene: 6. The CDR3 has 16 residues. Germline V gene data show CDR1 as ENHRY and CDR2 as SYGVKD. The CDR3 here is CAISDRDRGGNQPQHF. DNA of the CDR3: TGTGCCATCAGTGATAGGGACAGGGGTGGTAATCAGCCCCAGCATTTT.

This clonotype was recorded at least ten times. The chain is built from TRBV5-1 and TRBJ1-2, with 7 bases aligning to TRBD1. Germline-derived CDR1 and CDR2 are SGHRS and YFSETQ. Trimming at V came to 4 bases and at J to 8 bases, leaving 17 bases not matched to a gene. This CDR3 comprises 16 residues. DNA for the CDR3: TGCGCCAGCAGCGTACAGGGGAGAGATATACAAGGCGGCTACACCTTC. Residues: CASSVQGRDIQGGYTF.

This clonotype was counted many times. The genes are TRBV30 and TRBJ2-1; tentative D call: TRBD2 (5 bases). This CDR3 is 13 amino acids long. Between the trimmed V and J ends, which lost 3 bases and 10 bases, there was a span of 16 bases. Per the germline V gene, CDR1 is GTSNPN and CDR2 is SVGIG (reference sequence). CDR3 loop: CAWSGEFGAEQFF. CDR3 in DNA: TGTGCCTGGAGCGGGGAATTTGGCGCGGAGCAGTTCTTC.

The table lists this clonotype with many counts. The genes are TRBV3-1 and TRBJ2-2, with D hard to call. The CDR3 is made up of 13 amino acids. V lost 5 bases and J 4 bases, leaving 8 bases between the germline ends. CDR1 and CDR2 (germline): LGHDT, YNNKEL (reference sequence). In nucleotides, the CDR3 is TGTGCCAGCAGCGCGAGCTTCACCGGGGAGCTGTTTTTT. It translates to CASSASFTGELFF.

Many counts were recorded for this clonotype. CDR3 loop: CATSVSGRSNEQFF. CDR3 nucleotides: TGTGCCACCAGTGTGAGCGGGAGGTCCAATGAGCAGTTCTTC. The rearrangement links TRBV24-1 to TRBJ2-1, with 9 nucleotides matching TRBD2. Germline V gene data show CDR1 as KGHDR and CDR2 as SFDVKD. V lost 5 bases to trimming and J lost 6 bases; unmatched junction nucleotides: 4. The CDR3 has 14 amino acids.

This clonotype was seen at least ten times. The chain joins TRBV19 to TRBJ2-2; TRBD2 agrees at 12 bases. The J segment lost 7 bases and the V segment lost 6 bases, leaving 6 bases of the junction unmatched. Per the germline V gene, CDR1 is LNHDA and CDR2 is SQIVND (reference sequence). CDR3 size: 15 residues. CDR3 sequence: CASRETSGSIGELFF. CDR3 coding DNA: TGTGCCAGTAGGGAGACTAGCGGGAGTATCGGGGAGCTGTTTTTT.

This clonotype came up many times. The chain employs TRBV5-8 and TRBJ1-2; no clear D gene. Germline assignment: CDR1 SGHTS and CDR2 YDEGEE. The CDR3 totals 15 residues. Trimming removed 2 bases at V and 0 bases at J, with 11 bases between. CDR3 sequence (DNA): TGTGCCAGCAGCTTTGGCGGGATAGCTAACTATGGCTACACCTTC. Protein product: CASSFGGIANYGYTF.